These T cell receptor beta chains were read from a single sample in a study of blood T cells in healthy people across ages. From the 5' RACE reads, TCRdb called clonotypes with MiXCR, one entry per CDR3 protein. The data contain about 2 million distinct CDR3 sequences, less than 50% of them seen just once; the ten biggest clones take up 2.1%. Sequences were obtained from blood. The origin of the receptors is a woman aged 40 to 50 in good health. The CDR3 runs from the conserved cysteine through the conserved F or W. Fields, in order: D gene, clone size, V gene, J gene, CDR3 DNA, CDR3 protein. D genes are given only for firm matches. Clone size is shown for a subset of rows, as once, few, many or a class of expanded clone.

NA,NA,TRBV7-9,TRBJ1-4,TGTGCCAGCAGCTTTCAGGGCGGGCGGGCAACTAATGAAAAACTGTTTTTT,CASSFQGGRATNEKLFF
TRBD1,NA,TRBV6-2/TRBV6-3,TRBJ2-1,TGTGCCACCCGTCCGAGACAGGGGGGTAATGAGCAGTTCTTC,CATRPRQGGNEQFF
NA,few,TRBV20-1,TRBJ2-7,TGCAGTGCTAGATTCGCTTTAAAAATCTACGAGCAGTACTTC,CSARFALKIYEQYF
NA,few,TRBV10-3,TRBJ2-5,TGTGCCATCAGTGAGTCTTTTCAAGAGACCCAGTACTTC,CAISESFQETQYF
TRBD1,NA,TRBV7-2,TRBJ2-7,TGTGCCAGCAGCTTACCCTCACTAGGGCAGGGGGCGCCCCTTGTTGAGCAGTACTTC,CASSLPSLGQGAPLVEQYF
TRBD1,NA,TRBV28,TRBJ2-3,TGTGCCAGCAGCCCCGGGACAGGTCCGAGCACAGATACGCAGTATTTT,CASSPGTGPSTDTQYF
TRBD2,NA,TRBV13,TRBJ2-1,TGTGCCAGCAGTCTCCGGACAGCGGGGGTTCTCTACAATGAGCAGTTCTTC,CASSLRTAGVLYNEQFF
TRBD1,NA,TRBV29-1,TRBJ2-2,TGCAGCACCGAGGACAGGACGAACACCGGGGAGCTGTTTTTT,CSTEDRTNTGELFF
TRBD1,NA,TRBV5-4,TRBJ2-6,TGTGCCAGCAACCATCCTCCGGGACAGGGGGTCTCTGGGGCCAGCGTCCTGACTTTC,CASNHPPGQGVSGASVLTF
NA,many,TRBV4-2,TRBJ2-5,TGTGCCAGCAGCCAAGGTGGTTGGGGGGACCAAGAGACCCAGTACTTC,CASSQGGWGDQETQYF
NA,NA,TRBV10-2,TRBJ2-5,TGCGCCAGCAAGTATTCCGGACAAGAGACCCAGTACTTC,CASKYSGQETQYF
NA,once,TRBV5-6,TRBJ2-3,TGTGCCAGCAGCCGCGGCAGGGATTTCACAGATACGCAGTATTTT,CASSRGRDFTDTQYF
NA,NA,TRBV14,TRBJ1-2,TGTGCCAGCAGCCCTACCTGGGGGGACTATGGCTACACCTTC,CASSPTWGDYGYTF
NA,NA,TRBV6-5,TRBJ2-3,TGTGCCAGCAGTTACGCATCAGTTTTCAGAACTAGCACAGATACGCAGTATTTT,CASSYASVFRTSTDTQYF
TRBD1,few,TRBV10-3,TRBJ2-6,TGTGCCATCAGCCGGGACAGGGGCAACTCTGGGGCCAACGTCCTGACTTTC,CAISRDRGNSGANVLTF
NA,NA,TRBV7-2,TRBJ2-1,TGTGCCAGCAGCTTAGTTGCGGGACTCAGCTCCTACAATGAGCAGTTCTTC,CASSLVAGLSSYNEQFF
TRBD1,few,TRBV24-1,TRBJ1-2,TGTGCCACCAGTGATAGCCGGGACAGGGTCTATGGCTACACCTTC,CATSDSRDRVYGYTF
TRBD1,NA,TRBV12-3/TRBV12-4,TRBJ2-7,TGTGCCAGCAGCGTCCAACAGGGGTCCTACGAGCAGTACTTC,CASSVQQGSYEQYF
TRBD1,NA,TRBV20-1,TRBJ2-1,TGCAGTGCGGCGCCAATTAGAACAGGGGTTGTATACAATGAGCAGTTCTTC,CSAAPIRTGVVYNEQFF
TRBD1,NA,TRBV24-1,TRBJ2-1,TGTGCCACCAGTGACCCTGACAGGGGCCGATCCTACAATGAGCAGTTCTTC,CATSDPDRGRSYNEQFF
TRBD1,NA,TRBV6-6,TRBJ2-3,TGTGCCAGCAAGGGGACAGGGTGGAGCACAGATACGCAGTATTTT,CASKGTGWSTDTQYF
NA,many,TRBV15,TRBJ2-7,TGTGCCACCAGCAGGGACACACAATCCTACGAGCAGTACTTC,CATSRDTQSYEQYF
NA,NA,TRBV7-2,TRBJ1-2,TGTGCCAGCAGCACCGATTCAAGAGGGTTGGGCACCTTC,CASSTDSRGLGTF
TRBD1,few,TRBV20-1,TRBJ2-7,TGCAGTGCTAGAGAAACAGGGGGATACGAGCAGTACTTC,CSARETGGYEQYF
NA,NA,TRBV19,TRBJ2-5,TGTGCCAGTAGTATTAGACCGCAAGAGACCCAGTACTTC,CASSIRPQETQYF
NA,few,TRBV13,TRBJ2-3,TGTGCCAGCAGCGCCGACTCGGCCTTCACAGATACGCAGTATTTT,CASSADSAFTDTQYF
NA,NA,TRBV6-1,TRBJ1-4,TGTGCCACCAGACTTGGGGAAAAACTGTTTTTT,CATRLGEKLFF
NA,NA,TRBV20-1,TRBJ2-3,TGCAGTGCTAGAGATTCCGGGGAAACTAGCACAGATACGCAGTATTTT,CSARDSGETSTDTQYF
NA,few,TRBV7-2,TRBJ2-7,TGTGCCAGCAGCTTAACTTCCAGGGCCTACGAGCAGTACTTC,CASSLTSRAYEQYF
TRBD2,once,TRBV9,TRBJ2-5,TGTGCCAGCAGCGTAGATAGCGGGGGAGGAGATGAGCAGTACTTC,CASSVDSGGGDEQYF
NA,NA,TRBV20-1,TRBJ2-5,TGCAGTGCAAGACTCGGGACAACCTTCGAGACCCAGTACTTC,CSARLGTTFETQYF
NA,NA,TRBV25-1,TRBJ2-5,TGTGCCAGCAGTTTCCGCCTAGGGACCCAGTACTTC,CASSFRLGTQYF
NA,few,TRBV14,TRBJ2-5,TGTGCCACCTCGAGGGCAGGGGAAAATTACGAAGAGACCCAGTACTTC,CATSRAGENYEETQYF
TRBD1,NA,TRBV27,TRBJ1-4,TGTGCCAGCAGTCCACAACCAGGGGGCGTGCCCCTCCGGCGGGAAAAACTGTTTTTT,CASSPQPGGVPLRREKLFF
NA,once,TRBV7-8,TRBJ2-4,TGTGCCAGCAGCTTAGCACCGGGGGAAGCCAAAAACATTCAGTACTTC,CASSLAPGEAKNIQYF
TRBD2,NA,TRBV6-2/TRBV6-3,TRBJ2-3,TGTGCCAGCAGTTACCGTGAGACTAGCTCAGATACGCAGTATTTT,CASSYRETSSDTQYF
TRBD1,NA,TRBV11-2,TRBJ2-7,TGTGCCAGCAGCTCCCCGGGACAGGATATTTACAATGAGCAGTACTTC,CASSSPGQDIYNEQYF
NA,NA,TRBV20-1,TRBJ1-1,TGCAGTGCTAGACTTGGGTATCGGTTTGGGATGAACACTGAAGCTTTCTTT,CSARLGYRFGMNTEAFF
NA,NA,TRBV20-1,TRBJ2-6,TGCAGTGCTAGAGATCCGAAAGTAGGGGCCAACGTCCTGACTTTC,CSARDPKVGANVLTF
NA,NA,TRBV21-1,TRBJ2-5,TGTGCCAGCAGCAAAGTCGTGGCAGGGGGAGAGACCCAGTACTTC,CASSKVVAGGETQYF
NA,NA,TRBV7-2,TRBJ2-1,TGTGCCAGCAGCTCCATGAGTTTTGTCCAAGAGACCCAGTTCTTC,CASSSMSFVQETQFF
NA,NA,TRBV13,TRBJ2-1,TGTGCCCGCAGCACCATGACTAACCCAAACTACAATGAGCAGTTCTTC,CARSTMTNPNYNEQFF
NA,few,TRBV29-1,TRBJ1-2,TGCAGCGCAGAGGAGAGGAGGGGAGCCCTCTATGGCTACACCTTC,CSAEERRGALYGYTF
TRBD1,few,TRBV7-2,TRBJ2-5,TGTGCCAGCAGCAAACAGGGGGTCGAGACCCAGTACTTC,CASSKQGVETQYF
NA,NA,TRBV27,TRBJ2-3,TGTGCCAGCATGTGGGGTGGGGGGCCCAGCCCAGATACGCAGTATTTT,CASMWGGGPSPDTQYF
NA,few,TRBV20-1,TRBJ2-5,TGCAGTGCCGGCGCCGGGGCAGGACAAGAGACCCAGTACTTC,CSAGAGAGQETQYF
TRBD2,NA,TRBV7-3,TRBJ2-1,TGTGCCAGCGGGACTACTTTTAATGAGCAGTTCTTC,CASGTTFNEQFF
NA,NA,TRBV29-1,TRBJ2-5,TGCAGCGGTGTAGGTTTCGAGACCCAGTACTTC,CSGVGFETQYF
TRBD1,NA,TRBV12-3/TRBV12-4,TRBJ2-3,TGTGCCAGCAGCTGGAAGGGGGCTACAGATACGCAGTATTTT,CASSWKGATDTQYF
NA,NA,TRBV6-2/TRBV6-3,TRBJ2-7,TGTGCCAGCAGTTACTTCAGACTAGTCCGTGACGAGCAGTACTTC,CASSYFRLVRDEQYF
TRBD1,few,TRBV6-2/TRBV6-3,TRBJ2-5,TGTGCCAGCAGTTACCATGAGGGGGCAGAGACCCAGTACTTC,CASSYHEGAETQYF
TRBD2,NA,TRBV4-2,TRBJ2-2,TGTGCCAGCAGCGACGGGGAGGGGAGCGAGAACACCGGGGAGCTGTTTTTT,CASSDGEGSENTGELFF
NA,NA,TRBV12-3/TRBV12-4,TRBJ2-1,TGTGCCAGCAGTTTGAATGAGTTTGCCCCCTACAATGAGCAGTTCTTC,CASSLNEFAPYNEQFF
TRBD1,NA,TRBV6-2/TRBV6-3,TRBJ2-1,TGTGCCAGCACTCCAGGGGGCAGTTTCAATGAGCAGTTCTTC,CASTPGGSFNEQFF